This TCR beta chain appears in the sequencing data of a study of technical replicates of blood from a few donors (dated by TCRdb to 2015 to 2018). The library was made by the immunoSEQ multiplex PCR assay. The table comes from immuneACCESS by way of TCRdb, which keeps in-frame sequences with V and J called. Part of the clones is missing from these tables; in studies checked, under half for an unresolved V gene and the rest for unknown reasons. The sample contains tens of thousands of clones, under 95% of them found a single time. The ten largest clonotypes hold approximately 0.3% of the sample. Regarding this clone: Its antigen is unknown. Base qualities are not recorded, but no much larger clone differs from it by a single base.

The CDR3, cysteine through phenylalanine, is 16 amino acids long. The sequence is cut down to CDR3 DNA, 48 bases in frame from base 1. From V the trimming removes 0 bases and from J it removes 4 bases, while the gene matches leave 5 bases of the junction unaccounted for. CDR1 and CDR2, per the germline V gene (reference sequence), are MNHEY and SMNVEV. The chain couples TRBV27 to TRBJ2-7, and TRBD1 matches 11 of the central bases. The sequenced material came from T cells isolated from PBMCs. The sequence came from a human donor in good health. The CDR3 protein sequence reads: CASSLSGQGAGYEQYF. The nucleotide sequence reads as follows: TGTGCCAGCAGTTTATCCGGACAGGGGGCAGGGTACGAGCAGTACTTC.